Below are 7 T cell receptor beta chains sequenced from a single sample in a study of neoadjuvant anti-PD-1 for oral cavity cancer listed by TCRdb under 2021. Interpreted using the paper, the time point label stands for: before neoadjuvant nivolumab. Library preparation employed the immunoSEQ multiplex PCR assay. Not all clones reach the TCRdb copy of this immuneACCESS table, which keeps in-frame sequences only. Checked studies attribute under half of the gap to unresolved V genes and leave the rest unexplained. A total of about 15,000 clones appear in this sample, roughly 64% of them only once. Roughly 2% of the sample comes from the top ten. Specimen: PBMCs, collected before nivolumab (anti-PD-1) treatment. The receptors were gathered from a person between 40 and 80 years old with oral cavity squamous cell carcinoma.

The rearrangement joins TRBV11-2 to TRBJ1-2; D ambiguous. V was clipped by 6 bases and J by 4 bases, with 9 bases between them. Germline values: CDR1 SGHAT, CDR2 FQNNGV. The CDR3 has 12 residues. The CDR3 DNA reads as TGTGCCAGCAGTGGGGAGGGCTATGGCTACACCTTC. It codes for CASSGEGYGYTF.

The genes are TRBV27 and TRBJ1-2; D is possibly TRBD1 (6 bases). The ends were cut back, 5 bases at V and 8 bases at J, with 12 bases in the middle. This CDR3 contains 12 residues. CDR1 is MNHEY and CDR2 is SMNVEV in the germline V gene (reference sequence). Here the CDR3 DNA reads TGTGCCAGCAGTACCGGACAGCGAGGCTACACCTTC. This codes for CASSTGQRGYTF.

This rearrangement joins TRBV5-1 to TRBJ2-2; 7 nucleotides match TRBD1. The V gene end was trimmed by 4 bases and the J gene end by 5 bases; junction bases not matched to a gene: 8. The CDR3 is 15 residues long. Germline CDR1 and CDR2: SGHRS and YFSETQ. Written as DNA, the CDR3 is TGCGCCAGCAGCCCCAGGACAGGAAAGACCGGGGAGCTGTTTTTT. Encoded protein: CASSPRTGKTGELFF.

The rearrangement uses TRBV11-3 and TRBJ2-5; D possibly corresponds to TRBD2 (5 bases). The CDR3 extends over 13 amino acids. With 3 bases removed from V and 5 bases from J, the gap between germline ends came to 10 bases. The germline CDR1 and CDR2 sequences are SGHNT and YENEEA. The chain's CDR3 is CASSFSERETQYF. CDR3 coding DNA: TGTGCCAGCAGCTTCTCGGAGCGGGAGACCCAGTACTTC.

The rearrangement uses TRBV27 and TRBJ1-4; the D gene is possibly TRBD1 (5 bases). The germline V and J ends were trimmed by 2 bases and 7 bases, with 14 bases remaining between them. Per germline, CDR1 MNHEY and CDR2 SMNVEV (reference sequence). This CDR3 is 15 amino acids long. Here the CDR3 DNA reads TGTGCCAGCAGTTTAAAAGAGGGGCCTAGTGAAAAACTGTTTTTT. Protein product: CASSLKEGPSEKLFF. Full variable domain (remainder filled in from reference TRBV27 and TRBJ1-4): EAQVTQNPRYLITVTGKKLTVTCSQNMNHEYMSWYRQDPGLGLRQIYYSMNVEVTDKGDVPEGYKVSRKEKRNFPLILESPSPNQTSLYFCASSLKEGPSEKLFFGSGTQLSVL.

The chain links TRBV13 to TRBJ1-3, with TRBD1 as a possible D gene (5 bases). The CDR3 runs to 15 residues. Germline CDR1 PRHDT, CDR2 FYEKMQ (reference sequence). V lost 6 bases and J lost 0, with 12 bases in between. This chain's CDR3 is CASRSSGFSGNTIYF. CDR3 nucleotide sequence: TGTGCCAGCAGGTCTTCAGGGTTCTCTGGAAACACCATATATTTT.

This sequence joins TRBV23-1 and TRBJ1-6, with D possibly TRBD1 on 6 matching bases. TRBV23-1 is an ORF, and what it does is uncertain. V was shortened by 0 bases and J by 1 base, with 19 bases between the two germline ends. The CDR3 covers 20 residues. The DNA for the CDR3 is TGCGCCAGCAGTCAATCTATCCAGGGGAAAGATTGGTCCTATAATTCACCCCTCCACTTT. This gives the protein CASSQSIQGKDWSYNSPLHF.